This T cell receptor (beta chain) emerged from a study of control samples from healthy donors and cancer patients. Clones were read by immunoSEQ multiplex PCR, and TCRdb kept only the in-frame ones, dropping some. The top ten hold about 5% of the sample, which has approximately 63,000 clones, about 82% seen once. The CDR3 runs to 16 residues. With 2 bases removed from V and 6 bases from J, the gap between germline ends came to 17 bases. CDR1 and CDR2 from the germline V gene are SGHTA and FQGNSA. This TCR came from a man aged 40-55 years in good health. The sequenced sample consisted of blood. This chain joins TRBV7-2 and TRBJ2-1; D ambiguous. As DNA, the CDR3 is TGTGCCAGCAGCTTACTCGGAGCAGCCCAAAGCAATGAGCAGTTCTTC. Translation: CASSLLGAAQSNEQFF.